This TCR beta chain was recorded in a study of cytomegalovirus exposure and HLA in healthy donors. Trimming cost V 4 bases and J 4 bases; bases outside gene matches: 8. Germline V gene data show CDR1 as SEHNR and CDR2 as FQNEAQ (reference sequence). The CDR3 has 15 residues. Use of 60 Vbeta and 13 Jbeta primers characterized the PCR. The protocol was immunoSEQ multiplex PCR, while the TCRdb copy is restricted to in-frame clones and leaves out a portion. This sample has roughly 100,000 clones, with approximately 80% found just once. The chain has TRBV7-9 and TRBJ2-7; TRBD2 aligns across 9 bases. Specimen: PBMCs. This receptor was obtained from a male donor in good health and CMV-seropositive. The CDR3 sequence: CASSSPSGIKYEQYF. Written as DNA, the CDR3 is TGTGCCAGCAGCTCTCCTAGCGGGATTAAATACGAGCAGTACTTC.